This section outlines one TCR beta chain sequence together with its context. The antigen is not known. Sequencing libraries made from TCR beta cDNA carried unique molecular identifiers. Each CDR3 protein is one row after TCRdb ran MiXCR on the PCR reads. The sample includes about 540,000 distinct CDR3 sequences, around 31% of them seen just once. The data belong to a study of post-analysis software for immune sequencing data. About the research overall: Recorded subtypes: relapsing-remitting, secondary progressive, progressive-relapsing; some patients unannotated. Regarding the study as a whole: There were five TRBV segments more frequent in patients than controls, and TRBV5-6, TRBV5-1 and TRBV20-1 were among them. By F measure, strong co-clustering occurred among samples prepared in the same batch. When compared against controls, multiple sclerosis patients showed significantly lower normalized Chao1 diversity.

Germline V gives CDR1 SQVTM, CDR2 ANQGSEA. The V gene end was trimmed by 6 bases and the J gene end by 3 bases; junction bases not matched to a gene: 4. The CDR3 length is 13 residues. The V call is TRBV29-1, the J call TRBJ2-7, with 11 bases identical to TRBD1. Sequenced sample: blood. The TCR was taken from a girl aged 2-17 years with multiple sclerosis. The CDR3 protein is CSVRDRGNYEQYF. The CDR3 DNA reads as TGCAGCGTCCGGGACAGGGGGAACTACGAGCAGTACTTC.